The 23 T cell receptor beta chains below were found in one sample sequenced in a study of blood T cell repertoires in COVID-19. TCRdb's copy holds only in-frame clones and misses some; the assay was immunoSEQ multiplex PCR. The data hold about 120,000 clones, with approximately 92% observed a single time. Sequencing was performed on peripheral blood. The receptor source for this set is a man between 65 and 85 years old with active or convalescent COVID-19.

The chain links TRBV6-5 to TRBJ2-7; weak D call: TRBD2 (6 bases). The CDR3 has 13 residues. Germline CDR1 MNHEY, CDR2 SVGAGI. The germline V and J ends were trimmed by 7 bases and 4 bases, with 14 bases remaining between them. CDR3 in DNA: TGTGCCAGCACCTCACCGGGAGCGTACGAGCAGTACTTC. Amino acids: CASTSPGAYEQYF.

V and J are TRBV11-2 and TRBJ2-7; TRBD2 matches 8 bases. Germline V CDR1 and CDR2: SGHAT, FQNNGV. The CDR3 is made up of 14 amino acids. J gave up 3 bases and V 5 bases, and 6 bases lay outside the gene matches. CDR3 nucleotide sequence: TGTGCCAGCAGCCCAACCGGGACTAGCTACGAGCAGTACTTC. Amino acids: CASSPTGTSYEQYF.

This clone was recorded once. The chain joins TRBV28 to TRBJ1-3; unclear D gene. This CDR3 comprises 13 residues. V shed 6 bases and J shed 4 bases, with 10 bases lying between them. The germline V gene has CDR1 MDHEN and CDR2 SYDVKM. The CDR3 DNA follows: TGTGCCAGCAGACTCCCACCCGGAAACACCATATATTTT. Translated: CASRLPPGNTIYF.

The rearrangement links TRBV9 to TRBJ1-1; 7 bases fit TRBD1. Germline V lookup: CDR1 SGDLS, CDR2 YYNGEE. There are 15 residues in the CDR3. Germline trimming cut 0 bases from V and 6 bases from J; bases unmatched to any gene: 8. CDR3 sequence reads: CASSVGPTGTAEAFF. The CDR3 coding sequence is TGTGCCAGCAGCGTAGGTCCAACCGGGACAGCTGAAGCTTTCTTT.

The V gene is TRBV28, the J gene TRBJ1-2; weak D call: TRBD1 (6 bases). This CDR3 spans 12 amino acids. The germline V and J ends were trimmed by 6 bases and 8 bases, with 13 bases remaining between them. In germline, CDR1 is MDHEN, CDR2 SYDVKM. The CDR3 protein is CASSDGGPGYTF. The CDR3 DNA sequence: TGTGCCAGCAGCGATGGGGGCCCGGGCTACACCTTC.

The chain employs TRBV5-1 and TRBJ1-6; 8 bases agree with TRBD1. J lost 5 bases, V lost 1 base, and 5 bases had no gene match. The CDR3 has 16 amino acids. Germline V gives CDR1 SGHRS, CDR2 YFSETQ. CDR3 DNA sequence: TGCGCCAGCAGCTTGCAGGGGGCCATCAATAATTCACCCCTCCACTTT. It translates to CASSLQGAINNSPLHF.

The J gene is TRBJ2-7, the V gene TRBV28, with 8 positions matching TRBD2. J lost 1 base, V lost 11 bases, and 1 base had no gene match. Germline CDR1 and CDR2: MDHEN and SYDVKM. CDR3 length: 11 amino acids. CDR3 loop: CAGGRSYEQYF. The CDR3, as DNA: TGTGCCGGCGGGAGGTCCTACGAGCAGTACTTC.

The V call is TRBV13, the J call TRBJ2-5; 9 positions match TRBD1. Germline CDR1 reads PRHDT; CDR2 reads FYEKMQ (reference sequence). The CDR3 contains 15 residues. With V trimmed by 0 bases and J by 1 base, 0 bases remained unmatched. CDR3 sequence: CASSLGQGAQETQYF. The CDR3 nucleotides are TGTGCCAGCAGCTTAGGACAGGGGGCCCAAGAGACCCAGTACTTC.

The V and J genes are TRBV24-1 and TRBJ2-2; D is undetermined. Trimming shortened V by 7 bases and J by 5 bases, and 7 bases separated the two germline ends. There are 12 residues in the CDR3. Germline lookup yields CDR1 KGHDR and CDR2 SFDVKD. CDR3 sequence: CATSSGTGELFF. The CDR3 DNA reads TGTGCCACCAGCTCGGGTACCGGGGAGCTGTTTTTT.

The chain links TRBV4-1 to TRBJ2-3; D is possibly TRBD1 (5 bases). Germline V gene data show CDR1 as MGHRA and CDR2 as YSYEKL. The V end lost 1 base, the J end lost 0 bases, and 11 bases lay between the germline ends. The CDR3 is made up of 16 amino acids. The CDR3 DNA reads TGCGCCAGCAGCCAAGTGGACACCACTAGCACAGATACGCAGTATTTT. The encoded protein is CASSQVDTTSTDTQYF.

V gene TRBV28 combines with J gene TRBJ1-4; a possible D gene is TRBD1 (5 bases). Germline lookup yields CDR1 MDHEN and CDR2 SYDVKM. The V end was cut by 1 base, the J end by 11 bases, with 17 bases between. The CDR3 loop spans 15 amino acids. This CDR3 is CASSLFAQGVRKLFF. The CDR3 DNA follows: TGTGCCAGCAGTTTATTTGCCCAGGGCGTGAGGAAACTGTTTTTT.

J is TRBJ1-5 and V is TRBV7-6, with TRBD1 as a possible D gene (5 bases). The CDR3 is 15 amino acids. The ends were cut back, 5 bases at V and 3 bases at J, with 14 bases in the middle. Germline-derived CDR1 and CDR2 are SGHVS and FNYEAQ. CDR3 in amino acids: CASSLRQGANQPQHF. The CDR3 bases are TGTGCCAGCAGCCTACGGCAAGGGGCCAATCAGCCCCAGCATTTT. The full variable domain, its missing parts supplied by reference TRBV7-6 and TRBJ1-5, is GAGVSQSPRYKVTKRGQDVALRCDPISGHVSLYWYRQALGQGPEFLTYFNYEAQQDKSGLPNDRFSAERPEGSISTLTIQRTEQRDSAMYRCASSLRQGANQPQHFGDGTRLSIL.

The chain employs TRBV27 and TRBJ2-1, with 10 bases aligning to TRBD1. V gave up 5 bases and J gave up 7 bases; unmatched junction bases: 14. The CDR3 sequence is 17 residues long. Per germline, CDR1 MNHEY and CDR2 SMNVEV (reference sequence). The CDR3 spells CASSRYPGQGWGNEQFF. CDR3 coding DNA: TGTGCCAGCAGTCGATACCCGGGACAGGGGTGGGGGAATGAGCAGTTCTTC.

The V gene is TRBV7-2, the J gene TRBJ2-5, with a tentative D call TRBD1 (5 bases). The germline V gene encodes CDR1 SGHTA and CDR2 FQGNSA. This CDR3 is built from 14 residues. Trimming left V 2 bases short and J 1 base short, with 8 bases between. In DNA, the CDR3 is TGTGCCAGCAGCTTATGGGGCAGCCAAGAGACCCAGTACTTC. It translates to CASSLWGSQETQYF.

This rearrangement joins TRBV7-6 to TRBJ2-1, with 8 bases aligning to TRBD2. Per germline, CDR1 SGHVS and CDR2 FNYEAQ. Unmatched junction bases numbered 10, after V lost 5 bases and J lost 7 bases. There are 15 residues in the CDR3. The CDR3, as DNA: TGTGCCAGCAGCCAACGCCCGGGAGGGGGAAATGAGCAGTTCTTC. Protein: CASSQRPGGGNEQFF.

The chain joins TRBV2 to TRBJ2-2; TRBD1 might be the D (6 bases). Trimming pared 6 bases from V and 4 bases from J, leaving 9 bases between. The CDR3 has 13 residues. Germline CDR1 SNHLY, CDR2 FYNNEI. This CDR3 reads CASSGQLTGELFF. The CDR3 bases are TGTGCCAGCAGCGGACAGCTCACCGGGGAGCTGTTTTTT. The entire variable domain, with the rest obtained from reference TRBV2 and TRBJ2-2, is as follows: EPEVTQTPSHQVTQMGQEVILRCVPISNHLYFYWYRQILGQKVEFLVSFYNNEISEKSEIFDDQFSVERPDGSNFTLKIRSTKLEDSAMYFCASSGQLTGELFFGEGSRLTVL.

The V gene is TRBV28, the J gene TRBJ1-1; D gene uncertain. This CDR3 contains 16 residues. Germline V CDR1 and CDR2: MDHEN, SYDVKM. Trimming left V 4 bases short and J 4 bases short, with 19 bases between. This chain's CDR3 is CASSSPQLTPGTEAFF. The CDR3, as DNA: TGTGCCAGCAGTTCCCCTCAACTAACCCCGGGCACTGAAGCTTTCTTT.

The DNA for the CDR3 is TGTGCCAGCAGTTCTCCGACTAGCGGCCACAATGAGCAGTTCTTC. This codes for CASSSPTSGHNEQFF. V is TRBV6-1 and J is TRBJ2-1; TRBD2 aligns across 9 bases. Unmatched junction bases numbered 7, after V lost 5 bases and J lost 5 bases. In germline, CDR1 is MNHNS, CDR2 SASEGT. The CDR3 is 15 amino acids.

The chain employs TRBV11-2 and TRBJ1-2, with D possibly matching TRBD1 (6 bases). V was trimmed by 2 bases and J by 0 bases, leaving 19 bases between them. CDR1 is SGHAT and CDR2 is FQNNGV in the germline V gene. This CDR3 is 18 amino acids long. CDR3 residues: CASSLNIRTVVTNYGYTF. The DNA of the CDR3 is TGTGCCAGCAGCTTAAATATTAGGACAGTAGTTACTAACTATGGCTACACCTTC.

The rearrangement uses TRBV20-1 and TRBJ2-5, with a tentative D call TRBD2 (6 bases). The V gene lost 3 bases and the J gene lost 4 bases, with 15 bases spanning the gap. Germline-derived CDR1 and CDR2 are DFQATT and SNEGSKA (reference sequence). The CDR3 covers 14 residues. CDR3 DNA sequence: TGCAGTGCTAGTCTCCCAGGGAGGCCAGAGACCCAGTACTTC. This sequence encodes CSASLPGRPETQYF.

CDR3 in amino acids: CASSRQIGPGELFF. The CDR3 DNA reads as TGTGCCAGCAGCCGGCAGATTGGGCCCGGGGAGCTGTTTTTT. The chain carries TRBV2 and TRBJ2-2; D is ambiguous. The CDR3 has 14 amino acids. Germline V lookup: CDR1 SNHLY, CDR2 FYNNEI. Trimming removed 6 bases from V and 6 bases from J, with 14 bases in between.

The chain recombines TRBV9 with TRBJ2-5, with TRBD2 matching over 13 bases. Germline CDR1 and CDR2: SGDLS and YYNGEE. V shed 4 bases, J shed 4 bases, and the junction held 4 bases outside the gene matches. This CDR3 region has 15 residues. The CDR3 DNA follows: TGTGCCAGCAGCTTGGGACTAGCGGGACCAGAGACCCAGTACTTC. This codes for CASSLGLAGPETQYF.

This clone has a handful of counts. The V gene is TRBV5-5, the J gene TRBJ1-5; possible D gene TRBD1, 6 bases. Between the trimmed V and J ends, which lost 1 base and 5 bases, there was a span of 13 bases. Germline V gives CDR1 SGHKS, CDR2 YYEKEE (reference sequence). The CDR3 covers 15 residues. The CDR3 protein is CASSLNSRGDQPQHF. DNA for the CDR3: TGTGCCAGCAGCTTGAACAGCAGGGGTGATCAGCCCCAGCATTTT.